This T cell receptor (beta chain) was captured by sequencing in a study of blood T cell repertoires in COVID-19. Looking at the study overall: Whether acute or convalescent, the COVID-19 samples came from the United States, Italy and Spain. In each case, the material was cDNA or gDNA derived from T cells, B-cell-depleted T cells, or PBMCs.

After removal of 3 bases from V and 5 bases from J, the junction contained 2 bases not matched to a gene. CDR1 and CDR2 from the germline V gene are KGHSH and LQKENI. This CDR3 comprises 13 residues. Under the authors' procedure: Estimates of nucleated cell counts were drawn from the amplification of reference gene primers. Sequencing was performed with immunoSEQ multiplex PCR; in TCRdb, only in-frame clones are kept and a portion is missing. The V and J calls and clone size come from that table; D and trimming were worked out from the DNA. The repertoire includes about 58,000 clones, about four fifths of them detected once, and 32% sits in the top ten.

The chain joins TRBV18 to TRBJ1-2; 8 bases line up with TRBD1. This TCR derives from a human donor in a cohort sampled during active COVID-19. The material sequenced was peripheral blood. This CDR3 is CASSPDRAYGYTF. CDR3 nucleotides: TGTGCCAGCTCACCGGACAGGGCTTATGGCTACACCTTC. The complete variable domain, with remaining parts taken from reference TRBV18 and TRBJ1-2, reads NAGVMQNPRHLVRRRGQEARLRCSPMKGHSHVYWYRQLPEEGLKFMVYLQKENIIDESGMPKERFSAEFPKEGPSILRIQQVVRGDSAAYFCASSPDRAYGYTFGSGTRLTVV.